The 10 T cell receptor beta chains below all came from one sample that was sequenced in a study of vaccination effects on CD4 cells after COVID-19. Clones were read by immunoSEQ multiplex PCR, and TCRdb kept only the in-frame ones, dropping some. This table has around 47,000 clones, roughly 72% appearing once. These receptors lack a known antigen. After less than twelve days in culture, the CD4+ T cells were isolated. Each participant was given two doses of one vaccine (BNT162b2 or mRNA-1273). The sequenced sample was CD4+ T cells from PBMCs cultured without peptide, obtained after COVID-19 vaccination. The receptors were gathered from a human donor who received a COVID-19 vaccine.

V usage is TRBV19 and J usage is TRBJ2-1; D perhaps matches TRBD1 (5 bases). Germline V gene sequence: CDR1 LNHDA, CDR2 SQIVND (reference sequence). The CDR3 is 14 residues long. Trimming cost V 0 bases and J 9 bases, with 12 bases left between them. CDR3 coding DNA: TGTGCCAGTAGTATAGATCTATGGGGCGTTGAGCAGTTCTTC. This translates into CASSIDLWGVEQFF.

The genes are TRBV5-1 and TRBJ2-7, with D perhaps TRBD2 (5 bases). This CDR3 has 12 residues. Germline CDR1 SGHRS, CDR2 YFSETQ. V was pared by 4 bases and J by 6 bases, with 11 bases between. Here the CDR3 DNA reads TGCGCCAGCAGCCCCGGGGTCCGCGAGCAGTACTTC. Protein: CASSPGVREQYF.

J is TRBJ1-1 and V is TRBV9; 9 bases agree with TRBD1. This CDR3 is 14 amino acids long. V lost 2 bases to trimming and J lost 8 bases; unmatched junction nucleotides: 7. In germline, CDR1 is SGDLS, CDR2 YYNGEE. DNA of the CDR3: TGTGCCAGCAGCGTTAACGAGGGGACAGGGGAAGCTTTCTTT. This encodes CASSVNEGTGEAFF.

The rearrangement links TRBV6-5 to TRBJ1-1; D not resolved. V dropped 0 bases and J dropped 7 bases, with 9 bases sitting between them. Germline CDR1 MNHEY, CDR2 SVGAGI. This CDR3 is built from 13 residues. CDR3 nucleotide sequence: TGTGCCAGCAGTTACTCTATGACGGTTGAAGCTTTCTTT. Its protein is CASSYSMTVEAFF.

CDR3 nucleotides: TGTGCCAGCAGGACAGGGGTCCAGCCCCAGCATTTT. Encoded protein: CASRTGVQPQHF. The chain employs TRBV27 and TRBJ1-5, with 8 bases that match TRBD1. From germline, CDR1 is MNHEY and CDR2 SMNVEV (reference sequence). This CDR3 has 12 amino acids. V shed 6 bases, J shed 7 bases, and the junction held 2 bases outside the gene matches.

This clone appeared once. CDR3 bases: TGTGCCAGCAGCCCGGGACAGGGGCTAAGTAACTATGGCTACACCTTC. The encoded protein is CASSPGQGLSNYGYTF. This chain connects TRBV27 to TRBJ1-2; 10 bases map to TRBD1. Per the germline V gene, CDR1 is MNHEY and CDR2 is SMNVEV (reference sequence). V lost 6 bases and J lost 1; bases outside the gene matches: 8. The CDR3 is 16 residues long.

In this sample, this clone turned up a few times. J is TRBJ1-1 and V is TRBV5-1; D perhaps matches TRBD1 (5 bases). This CDR3 is built from 12 residues. V was trimmed by 5 bases and J by 5 bases, leaving 10 bases between them. The germline gives CDR1 SGHRS, CDR2 YFSETQ. CDR3 coding DNA: TGCGCCAGCAGGGGCGGGGGGACTGAAGCTTTCTTT. It translates to CASRGGGTEAFF.

A note on this clone: Sequence at one end of the junction differs from germline and may be a read error. The chain links TRBV5-1 to TRBJ2-5, with 8 bases aligning to TRBD2. CDR1 is SGHRS, CDR2 YFSETQ, per germline. The CDR3 has 16 amino acids. The CDR3 here is CAGSLAPRGGQETQYF. CDR3 DNA sequence: TGCGCCGGCAGCTTGGCCCCTCGCGGGGGGCAAGAGACCCAGTACTTC.

V gene TRBV18 combines with J gene TRBJ1-1; D remains ambiguous. Germline lookup yields CDR1 KGHSH and CDR2 LQKENI. The CDR3 consists of 13 residues. V lost 6 bases and J 1 base, leaving 9 bases between the germline ends. The CDR3, as DNA: TGTGCCAGCTCCTACGGGGAGAACACTGAAGCTTTCTTT. This gives the protein CASSYGENTEAFF.

This rearrangement joins TRBV5-1 to TRBJ2-1; possible D gene TRBD1, 6 bases. In germline, CDR1 is SGHRS, CDR2 YFSETQ. This CDR3 spans 15 amino acids. Trimming cost V 0 bases and J 6 bases, with 13 bases left between them. The CDR3 is CASSLGLKGVNEQFF. CDR3 DNA: TGCGCCAGCAGCTTGGGACTTAAGGGGGTCAATGAGCAGTTCTTC.